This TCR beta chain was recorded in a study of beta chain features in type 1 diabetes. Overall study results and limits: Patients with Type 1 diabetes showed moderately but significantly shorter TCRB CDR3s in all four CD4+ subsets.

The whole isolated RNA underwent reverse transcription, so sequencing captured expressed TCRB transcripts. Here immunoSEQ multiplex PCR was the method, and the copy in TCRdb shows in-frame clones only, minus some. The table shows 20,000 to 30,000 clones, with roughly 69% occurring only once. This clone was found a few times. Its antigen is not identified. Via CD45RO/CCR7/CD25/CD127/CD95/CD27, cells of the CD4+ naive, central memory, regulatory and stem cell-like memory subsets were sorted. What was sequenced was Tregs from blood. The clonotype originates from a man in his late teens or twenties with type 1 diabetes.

In DNA form, the CDR3 reads TGTGCCAGCAGTTTAAGAGGGAAGACAGGGGGCGAGACCGGGGAGCTGTTTTTT. Protein product: CASSLRGKTGGETGELFF. The chain couples TRBV27 to TRBJ2-2; 10 bases match TRBD1. CDR1 is MNHEY, CDR2 SMNVEV, per germline (reference sequence). This CDR3 comprises 18 residues. J was trimmed by 5 bases and V by 2 bases; bases with no gene match: 11.